This T cell receptor (beta chain) was identified during a study of cytomegalovirus exposure and HLA in healthy donors. Study-wide results and limits: Across donors, most TCRs were seen rarely, yet some public ones were widespread.

In the PCR, 60 Vbeta and 13 Jbeta primers were used. This table comes from immunoSEQ multiplex PCR, and its TCRdb copy is limited to in-frame clones, with some not included. Here the sample spans about 210,000 clones, 82% being singletons. The germline gives CDR1 MNHEY, CDR2 SMNVEV (reference sequence). CDR3 length equals 15 residues. Unmatched junction bases numbered 4, after V lost 5 bases and J lost 1 base. About this clone: What it recognizes is unknown.

This receptor was taken from a man between 35 and 55 years old in good health and CMV-seropositive. The source material was PBMCs. V usage is TRBV27 and J usage is TRBJ2-5, with 10 bases aligning to TRBD1. The CDR3 here is CASSTRDRGQETQYF. The CDR3 DNA reads TGTGCCAGCAGTACCCGGGACAGGGGCCAAGAGACCCAGTACTTC.